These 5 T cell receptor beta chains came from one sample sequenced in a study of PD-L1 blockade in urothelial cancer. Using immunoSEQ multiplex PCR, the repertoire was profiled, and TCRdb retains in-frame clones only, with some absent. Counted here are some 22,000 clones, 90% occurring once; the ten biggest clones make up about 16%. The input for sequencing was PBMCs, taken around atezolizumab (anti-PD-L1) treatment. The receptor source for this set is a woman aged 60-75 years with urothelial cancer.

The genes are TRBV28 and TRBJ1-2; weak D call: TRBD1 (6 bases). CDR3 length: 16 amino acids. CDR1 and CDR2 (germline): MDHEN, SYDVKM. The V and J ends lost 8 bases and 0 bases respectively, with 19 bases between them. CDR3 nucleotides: TGTGCCAGCCGCATAGGCGGGGGGGGCCCTAACTATGGCTACACCTTC. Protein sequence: CASRIGGGGPNYGYTF.

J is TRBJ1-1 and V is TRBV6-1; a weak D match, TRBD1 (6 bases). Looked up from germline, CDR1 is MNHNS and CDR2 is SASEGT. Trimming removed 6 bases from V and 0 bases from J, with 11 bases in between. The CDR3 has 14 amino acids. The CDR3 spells CASSLRGLNTEAFF. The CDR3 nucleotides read TGTGCCAGCAGCCTCAGGGGCCTGAACACTGAAGCTTTCTTT.

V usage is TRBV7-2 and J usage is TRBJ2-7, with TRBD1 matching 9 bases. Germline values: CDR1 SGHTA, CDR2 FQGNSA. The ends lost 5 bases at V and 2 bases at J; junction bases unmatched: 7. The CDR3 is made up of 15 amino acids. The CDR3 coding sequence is TGTGCCAGCAGCCCCCGGACAGGGGATCCCTACGAGCAGTACTTC. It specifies CASSPRTGDPYEQYF.

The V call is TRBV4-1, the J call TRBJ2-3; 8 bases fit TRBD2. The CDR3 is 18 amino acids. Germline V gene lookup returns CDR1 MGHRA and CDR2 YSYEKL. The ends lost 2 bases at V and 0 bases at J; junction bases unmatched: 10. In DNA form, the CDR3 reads TGCGCCAGCAGCCAACGTCCCGGGACTAGAAGTAGCACAGATACGCAGTATTTT. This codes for CASSQRPGTRSSTDTQYF.

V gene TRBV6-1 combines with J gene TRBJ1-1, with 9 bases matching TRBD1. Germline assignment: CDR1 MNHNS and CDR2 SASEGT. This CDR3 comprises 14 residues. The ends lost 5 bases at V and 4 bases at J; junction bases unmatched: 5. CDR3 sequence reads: CASSHRGRGTEAFF. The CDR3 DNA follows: TGTGCCAGCAGTCACAGGGGGCGCGGCACTGAAGCTTTCTTT.